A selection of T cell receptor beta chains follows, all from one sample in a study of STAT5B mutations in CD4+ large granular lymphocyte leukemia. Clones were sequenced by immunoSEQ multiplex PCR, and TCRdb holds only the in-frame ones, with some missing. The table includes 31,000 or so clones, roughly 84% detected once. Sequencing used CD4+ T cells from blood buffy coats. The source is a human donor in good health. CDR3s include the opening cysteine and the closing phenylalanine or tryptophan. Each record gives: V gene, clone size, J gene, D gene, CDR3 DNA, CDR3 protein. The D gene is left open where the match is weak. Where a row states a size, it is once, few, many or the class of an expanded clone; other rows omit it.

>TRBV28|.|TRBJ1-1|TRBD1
TGTGCCAGCAGTTATACAGGGGGTACTGAAGCTTTCTTT
CASSYTGGTEAFF
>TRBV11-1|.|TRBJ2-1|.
TGTGCCAGCAGCTTAAAGGGGGATGTTTTGGATAGAGAGCAGTTCTTC
CASSLKGDVLDREQFF
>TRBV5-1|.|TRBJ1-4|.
TGCGCCAGCAGCGAACAGGGTGAAAAACTGTTTTTT
CASSEQGEKLFF
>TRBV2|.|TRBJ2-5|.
TGTGCCAGCAGTGAGCTAACGGCCTCGGGGGAGACCCAGTACTTC
CASSELTASGETQYF
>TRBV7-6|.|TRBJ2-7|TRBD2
TGTGCCAGCAGCTCAGGGACTAGTTTTAGCGGCGAGCAGTACTTC
CASSSGTSFSGEQYF
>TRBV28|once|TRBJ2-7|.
TGTGCCAGCAGACACCCGGACAGCTACGAGCAGTACTTC
CASRHPDSYEQYF
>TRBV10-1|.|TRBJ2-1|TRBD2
TGCGCCAGCAGTGAGCAGGCTAGCGGGAGTCTTGGGTATTCCTACAATGAGCAGTTCTTC
CASSEQASGSLGYSYNEQFF
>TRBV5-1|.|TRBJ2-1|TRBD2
TGCGCCAGCAGCGCACCGGGACTAGCGACAAGCTCCTACAATGAGCAGTTCTTC
CASSAPGLATSSYNEQFF
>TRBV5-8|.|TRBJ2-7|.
TGTGCCAGCAGCTTGTTATTGTACGAGCAGTACTTC
CASSLLLYEQYF
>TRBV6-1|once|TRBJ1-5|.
TGTGCCAGCCTAATCGTCGCGGGTAGCAATCAGCCCCAGCATTTT
CASLIVAGSNQPQHF
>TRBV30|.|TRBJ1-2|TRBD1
TGTGCCTGGAGGGCCAGGGGGTCTGTCTATGGCTACACCTTC
CAWRARGSVYGYTF
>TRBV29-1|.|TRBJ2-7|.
TGCAGCGTTGAAGGTGGGACTGCTGTATACGAGCAGTACTTC
CSVEGGTAVYEQYF
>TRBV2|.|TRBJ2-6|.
TGTGCCAGCAGTGAAAGTAGGGGACTGGGGAGCTCTGGGGCCAACGTCCTGACTTTC
CASSESRGLGSSGANVLTF
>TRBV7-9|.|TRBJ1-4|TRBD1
TGTGCCAGCAGCAAGGACAGGGGCGGGGATGAAAAACTGTTTTTT
CASSKDRGGDEKLFF
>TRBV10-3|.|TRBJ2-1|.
TGTGCCATCAGTCCCCAGCCCGGAGCCTACAATGAGCAGTTCTTC
CAISPQPGAYNEQFF
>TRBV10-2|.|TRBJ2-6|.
TGCGCCAGCCGAGACAGCTCTGGGGCCAACGTCCTGACTTTC
CASRDSSGANVLTF
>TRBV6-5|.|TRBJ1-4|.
TGTGCCAGCAGCCAGCGGGGGTTTAATGAAAAACTGTTTTTT
CASSQRGFNEKLFF
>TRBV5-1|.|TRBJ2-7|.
TGCGCCAGCAGCTTGGAATCCACAATAACCTACGAGCAGTACTTC
CASSLESTITYEQYF
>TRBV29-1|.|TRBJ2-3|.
TGCAGCGTTGTAGGGACAGATACGCAGTATTTT
CSVVGTDTQYF
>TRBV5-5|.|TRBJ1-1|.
TGTGCCAGCAGCTTGGTACTCACTGAAGCTTTCTTT
CASSLVLTEAFF
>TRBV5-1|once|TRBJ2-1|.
TGCGCCAGCAGCCCCGGGTCCTACAATGAGCAGTTCTTC
CASSPGSYNEQFF
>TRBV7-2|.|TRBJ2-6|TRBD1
TGTGCCAGCAGCGTGACCGGGACAGCCTTCTCTGGGGCCAACGTCCTGACTTTC
CASSVTGTAFSGANVLTF
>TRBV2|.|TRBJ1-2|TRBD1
TGTGCCAGCAGTTATGGACAGGGGGCCTCTGGCTACACCTTC
CASSYGQGASGYTF
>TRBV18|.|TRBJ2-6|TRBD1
TGTGCCAGCTCACCCTTTTTCCCGGGACAGTCCTTAAGCTCTGGGGCCAACGTCCTGACTTTC
CASSPFFPGQSLSSGANVLTF
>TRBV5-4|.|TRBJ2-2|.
TGTGCCAGCAGCTTAACAGGTCCGAACACCGGGGAGCTGTTTTTT
CASSLTGPNTGELFF
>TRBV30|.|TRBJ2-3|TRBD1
TGTGCCTGGAGGGCTCCGGGACAGGGGAAAGATACGCAGTATTTT
CAWRAPGQGKDTQYF
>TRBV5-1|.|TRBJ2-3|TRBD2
TGCGCCAGCAGCTTGGCATGGGGGAGGGCCGGAGATACGCAGTATTTT
CASSLAWGRAGDTQYF
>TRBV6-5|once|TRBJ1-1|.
TGTGCCAGCAGTTATGCAGGGGCGGGGAGCACTGAAGCTTTCTTT
CASSYAGAGSTEAFF
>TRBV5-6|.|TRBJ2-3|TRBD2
TGTGCCAGCAGCACCCTTGCCAGCGGGGTAATAGATACGCAGTATTTT
CASSTLASGVIDTQYF
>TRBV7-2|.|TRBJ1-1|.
TGTGCCAGCAGCTTATCGCCGGGATTGAACACTGAAGCTTTCTTT
CASSLSPGLNTEAFF
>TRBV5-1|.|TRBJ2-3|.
TGCGCCAGCAGCTACCAAGGGACAGATACGCAGTATTTT
CASSYQGTDTQYF
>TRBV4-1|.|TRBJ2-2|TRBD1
TGCGCCAGCAGCTTACAGGGGGCGAACACCGGGGAGCTGTTTTTT
CASSLQGANTGELFF
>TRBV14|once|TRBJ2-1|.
TGTGCCAGCAGCCAAAGGGACGCCCGCTCCTACAATGAGCAGTTCTTC
CASSQRDARSYNEQFF
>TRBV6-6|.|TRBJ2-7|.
TGTGCCAGCAGTTACCCCCCAGGGTACGAGCAGTACTTC
CASSYPPGYEQYF
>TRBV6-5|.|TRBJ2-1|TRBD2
TGTGCCAGCAGTACTAGCGGGAGGCCCCACAATGAGCAGTTCTTC
CASSTSGRPHNEQFF
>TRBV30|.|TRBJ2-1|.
TGTGCCTGGAGTGTTTCGATTAGCAGTGAGCAGTTCTTC
CAWSVSISSEQFF
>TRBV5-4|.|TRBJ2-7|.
TGTGCCAGCAGCCCCCAAGGGCGGGAGCAGTACTTC
CASSPQGREQYF
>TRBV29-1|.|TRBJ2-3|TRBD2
TGCAGCGCCCACCGGACTAGCGGTAGCACAGATACGCAGTATTTT
CSAHRTSGSTDTQYF
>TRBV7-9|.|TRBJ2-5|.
TGTGCCAGCAGCTCATCGGAGACCCAGTACTTC
CASSSSETQYF
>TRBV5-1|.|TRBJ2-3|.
TGCGCCAGCAGGGGGCTGAGTTCTGGTACAGATACGCAGTATTTT
CASRGLSSGTDTQYF
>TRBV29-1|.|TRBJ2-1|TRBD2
TGCACGATGGTGGCGGGAGTCACCTACAATGAGCAGTTCTTC
CTMVAGVTYNEQFF
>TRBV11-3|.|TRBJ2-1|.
TGTGCCAGCAGCTTGAAGGACAATGAGCAGTTCTTC
CASSLKDNEQFF
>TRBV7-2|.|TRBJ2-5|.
TGTGCCAGCAGCCCAGGGCGGGCATTCCAAGAGACCCAGTACTTC
CASSPGRAFQETQYF
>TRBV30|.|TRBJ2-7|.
TGTGCCTGGAGTCCGCCCAGTAAGAGCTACGAGCAGTACTTC
CAWSPPSKSYEQYF
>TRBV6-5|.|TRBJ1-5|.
TGTGCCAGCAGTTACAACGGGAATCAGCCCCAGCATTTT
CASSYNGNQPQHF
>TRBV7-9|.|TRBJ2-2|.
TGTGCCAGCAGCTCTACGAACACCGGGGAGCTGTTTTTT
CASSSTNTGELFF
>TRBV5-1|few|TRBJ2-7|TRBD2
TGCGCCAGCAGCTTGGGGGCTAGCGGGAGATCCCACGAGCAGTACTTC
CASSLGASGRSHEQYF
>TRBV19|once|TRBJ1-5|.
TGTGCCAGTAGTATAGACAGGGGTAGGCAGCCCCAGCATTTT
CASSIDRGRQPQHF
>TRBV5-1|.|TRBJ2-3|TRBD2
TGCGCCAGCAGCTTGGCGGGGGGGTTGGATACGCAGTATTTT
CASSLAGGLDTQYF
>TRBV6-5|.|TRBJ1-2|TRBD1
TGTGCCAGCAGCTCCTCCAGGGGGCACGGCTACACCTTC
CASSSSRGHGYTF
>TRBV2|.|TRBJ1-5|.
TGTGCCAGCAAAGGAGGGCTTGGCAATCAGCCCCAGCATTTT
CASKGGLGNQPQHF
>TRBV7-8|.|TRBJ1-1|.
TGTGCCAGCAGCCGTTCGTCCCTTACCCCAATGAACACTGAAGCTTTCTTT
CASSRSSLTPMNTEAFF
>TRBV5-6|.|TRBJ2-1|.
TGTGCCAGCAGCCCGGGGATCCATGAGCAGTTCTTC
CASSPGIHEQFF
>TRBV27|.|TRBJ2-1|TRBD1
TGTGCCAGCAGTTTGAAGGACAGGGCCTACAATGAGCAGTTCTTC
CASSLKDRAYNEQFF
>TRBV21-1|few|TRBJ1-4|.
TGTGCCAGCAGCAAAGAAAAAGCCAGGGCTTTT
CASSKEKARAF
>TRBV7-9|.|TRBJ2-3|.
TGTGCCAGCAGCTCCAGGGTGATCACAGATACGCAGTATTTT
CASSSRVITDTQYF